This entry lists 21 T cell receptor beta chains sequenced from one sample in a study of T cell responses to AZD1222 COVID-19 vaccine. Measured with immunoSEQ multiplex PCR; TCRdb has only the in-frame clones, and not every one. This table has 90,000 to 150,000 clones, about 86% appearing once. The sequencing here drew on peripheral blood, taken 28 days after the second AZD1222 dose. The receptors shown here come from an adult who received the AZD1222 COVID-19 vaccine.

The V and J genes are TRBV5-1 and TRBJ2-7, with D perhaps given as TRBD1 or TRBD2 (5 bases each). This CDR3 is built from 14 residues. Germline V gene sequence: CDR1 SGHRS, CDR2 YFSETQ. Trimming removed 4 bases at V and 3 bases at J, with 14 bases between. CDR3 sequence reads: CASSLSGAYYEQYF. DNA of the CDR3: TGCGCCAGCAGCCTATCCGGGGCCTACTACGAGCAGTACTTC.

The V and J genes are TRBV4-1 and TRBJ2-1, with 10 positions matching TRBD2. Germline-derived CDR1 and CDR2 are MGHRA and YSYEKL. This CDR3 comprises 16 residues. V was clipped by 4 bases and J by 6 bases; unmatched bases: 9. As DNA, the CDR3 is TGCGCCAGCAGCCGGTATCTAGCGGGAGACGGCAATGAGCAGTTCTTC. Its translation: CASSRYLAGDGNEQFF.

The chain has TRBV16 and TRBJ1-5; tentatively, D is TRBD1 (5 bases). The V end was cut by 4 bases, the J end by 2 bases, with 15 bases between. Per the germline V gene, CDR1 is KGHSY and CDR2 is FQNENV. The CDR3 contains 16 residues. Here the CDR3 reads CASSPKSGGGNQPQHF. CDR3 coding DNA: TGTGCCAGCAGCCCGAAGTCGGGGGGGGGCAATCAGCCCCAGCATTTT.

The chain joins TRBV7-3 to TRBJ1-2, with 8 bases identical to TRBD1. The CDR3 spans 15 residues. The germline V gene has CDR1 SGHTA and CDR2 FQGTGA. J was trimmed by 6 bases and V by 4 bases; bases with no gene match: 10. The CDR3 bases are TGTGCCAGCAGCTCGACAGGGGCCGCTTCGGATGGCTACACCTTC. Protein: CASSSTGAASDGYTF.

The rearrangement uses TRBV5-8 and TRBJ1-5; weak D call: TRBD1 (6 bases). Trimming took off 3 bases at V and 6 bases at J, with 25 bases between the two ends. Germline values: CDR1 SGHTS, CDR2 YDEGEE. This CDR3 has 18 residues. CDR3 sequence: CASSYQGQSWVSGQPQHF. The CDR3 DNA sequence: TGTGCCAGCAGCTACCAAGGACAGTCGTGGGTTAGTGGTCAGCCCCAGCATTTT.

The chain is built from TRBV27 and TRBJ1-2, with a possible D match to TRBD1 (5 bases). The CDR3 sequence is 13 residues long. Germline V gives CDR1 MNHEY, CDR2 SMNVEV (reference sequence). Trimming pared 5 bases from V and 2 bases from J, leaving 9 bases between. The CDR3 sequence: CASSRGGNYGYTF. CDR3 nucleotides: TGTGCCAGCAGTCGGGGGGGAAACTATGGCTACACCTTC.

The gene calls are TRBV3-1 (or the pseudogene TRBV3-2) and TRBJ1-1; 9 positions agree with TRBD1. The trim removed 8 bases at V and 3 bases at J, leaving 4 bases unmatched. This CDR3 region has 13 residues. CDR1 and CDR2 from the germline V gene are LGHDT and YNNKEL (reference sequence). The CDR3 is CASGGQGDTEAFF. In nucleotides, the CDR3 is TGTGCCAGCGGGGGACAGGGAGACACTGAAGCTTTCTTT.

The J gene is TRBJ1-5, the V gene TRBV6-5; D is undetermined. The V end was cut by 11 bases, the J end by 0 bases, with 11 bases between. The germline CDR1 and CDR2 sequences are MNHEY and SVGAGI. This CDR3 has 13 amino acids. The CDR3 DNA reads as TGTGCCGAGAGGAGGAATAGCAATCAGCCCCAGCATTTT. Its protein product is CAERRNSNQPQHF.

This clone showed up just a few times. The chain has TRBV19 and TRBJ1-6, with D uncertain. The CDR3 is made up of 13 amino acids. Trimming pared 5 bases from V and 4 bases from J, leaving 6 bases between. CDR1 and CDR2 from the germline V gene are LNHDA and SQIVND (reference sequence). Here the CDR3 reads CASSGQYNSPLHF. The CDR3 DNA reads as TGTGCCAGTAGTGGCCAGTATAATTCACCCCTCCACTTT.

The V and J genes are TRBV5-1 and TRBJ1-1, with TRBD1 identical over 11 bases. The germline V gene has CDR1 SGHRS and CDR2 YFSETQ. The CDR3 is 13 amino acids. V lost 4 bases to trimming and J lost 7 bases; unmatched junction nucleotides: 3. CDR3 region: CASSAGTGGEAFF. Here the CDR3 DNA reads TGCGCCAGCAGCGCTGGGACAGGGGGTGAAGCTTTCTTT.

The rearrangement uses TRBV7-9 and TRBJ1-1; a possible D gene is TRBD1 (6 bases). There are 15 residues in the CDR3. Trimming left V 2 bases short and J 1 base short, with 11 bases between. Germline V gives CDR1 SEHNR, CDR2 FQNEAQ (reference sequence). CDR3 in DNA: TGTGCCAGCAGCTTAACAGGGTATGGGAACACTGAAGCTTTCTTT. Amino acid sequence: CASSLTGYGNTEAFF.

This clone was found a few times. This chain links TRBV14 with TRBJ2-6; D gene ambiguous. Deletions cut 1 base from V and 4 bases from J, with 2 bases between. Germline V gene lookup returns CDR1 SGHDN and CDR2 FVKESK. The CDR3 is 13 amino acids. CDR3 nucleotides: TGTGCCAGCAGCCAAGTGGGGGCCAACGTCCTGACTTTC. Translation: CASSQVGANVLTF. The full variable domain, in which reference TRBV14 and TRBJ2-6 provide the parts outside the CDR3, is EAGVTQFPSHSVIEKGQTVTLRCDPISGHDNLYWYRRVMGKEIKFLLHFVKESKQDESGMPNNRFLAERTGGTYSTLKVQPAELEDSGVYFCASSQVGANVLTFGAGSRLTVL.

The chain couples TRBV15 to TRBJ1-6, with TRBD1 matching over 7 bases. Germline V gene data show CDR1 as LNHNV and CDR2 as YYDKDF (reference sequence). After removal of 5 bases from V and 8 bases from J, the junction contained 15 bases not matched to a gene. There are 17 residues in the CDR3. The DNA for the CDR3 is TGTGCCACCAGCTCCGGGGTTGACAGGGCCCGGGATTCACCCCTCCACTTT. Its protein is CATSSGVDRARDSPLHF. Combining the CDR3 with reference TRBV15 and TRBJ1-6 gives the whole variable domain DAMVIQNPRYQVTQFGKPVTLSCSQTLNHNVMYWYQQKSSQAPKLLFHYYDKDFNNEADTPDNFQSRRPNTSFCFLDIRSPGLGDTAMYLCATSSGVDRARDSPLHFGNGTRLTVT.

DNA of the CDR3: TGTGCCAGCAGCGAGCAGAGGAACACAGATACGCAGTATTTT. Protein product: CASSEQRNTDTQYF. The chain has TRBV9 and TRBJ2-3; no reliable D call. In germline, CDR1 is SGDLS, CDR2 YYNGEE. The V end was cut by 3 bases, the J end by 2 bases, with 10 bases between. The CDR3 runs to 14 residues.

The chain couples TRBV7-2 to TRBJ2-5; no firm D call. Trimming took 3 bases from V and 5 from J, leaving 7 bases between them. Per the germline V gene, CDR1 is SGHTA and CDR2 is FQGNSA. This CDR3 spans 12 amino acids. The CDR3 is CASSLVPETQYF. The CDR3 bases are TGTGCCAGCAGCTTGGTGCCTGAGACCCAGTACTTC.

V gene TRBV30 combines with J gene TRBJ2-2; maybe TRBD1 (7 bases). Germline CDR1 and CDR2: GTSNPN and SVGIG (reference sequence). CDR3 size: 15 residues. V gave up 4 bases and J gave up 3 bases, with 15 bases separating them. The CDR3 is CAWKKRRGHTGELFF. The CDR3 DNA follows: TGTGCCTGGAAAAAACGGAGGGGGCACACCGGGGAGCTGTTTTTT.

The chain couples TRBV7-9 to TRBJ1-5; the D is unclear. The CDR3 is 12 residues long. Trimming took 1 base from V and 6 from J, leaving 4 bases between them. The germline V gene has CDR1 SEHNR and CDR2 FQNEAQ (reference sequence). CDR3 residues: CASSLGGQPQHF. Written as DNA, the CDR3 is TGTGCCAGCAGCTTAGGGGGTCAGCCCCAGCATTTT. The variable domain in full, completed from reference TRBV7-9 and TRBJ1-5, reads DTGVSQNPRHKITKRGQNVTFRCDPISEHNRLYWYRQTLGQGPEFLTYFQNEAQLEKSRLLSDRFSAERPKGSFSTLEIQRTEQGDSAMYLCASSLGGQPQHFGDGTRLSIL.

The rearrangement uses TRBV5-5 and TRBJ1-2, with D unclear. V shed 2 bases and J shed 8 bases, with 10 bases lying between them. The CDR3 extends over 12 amino acids. Germline CDR1 reads SGHKS; CDR2 reads YYEKEE (reference sequence). CDR3 in amino acids: CASSFFDSGYTF. The CDR3 DNA reads TGTGCCAGCAGCTTTTTTGATTCGGGCTACACCTTC.

J is TRBJ2-5 and V is TRBV27, with 8 bases lining up with TRBD1. The CDR3 spans 15 residues. Germline V gene sequence: CDR1 MNHEY, CDR2 SMNVEV (reference sequence). The junction had 5 bases not matched to a gene; V was cut back by 3 bases and J by 2 bases. The CDR3: CASSFTTGGQETQYF. The CDR3 DNA follows: TGTGCCAGCAGTTTCACTACAGGGGGACAAGAGACCCAGTACTTC.

V is TRBV7-9 and J is TRBJ2-7; D not certain. Looked up from germline, CDR1 is SEHNR and CDR2 is FQNEAQ (reference sequence). Trimming left V 3 bases short and J 1 base short, with 10 bases between. This CDR3 region has 14 residues. In DNA, the CDR3 is TGTGCCAGCAGCTTCGTTAGCAGGTCCTACGAGCAGTACTTC. Its translation is CASSFVSRSYEQYF.

V is TRBV19 and J is TRBJ2-2; 8 bases are a match to TRBD1. V was clipped by 5 bases and J by 6 bases; unmatched bases: 2. Germline assignment: CDR1 LNHDA and CDR2 SQIVND (reference sequence). CDR3 length equals 13 residues. In DNA, the CDR3 is TGTGCCAGTAGTCAGGGGGCGGCCGGGGAGCTGTTTTTT. This sequence encodes CASSQGAAGELFF.